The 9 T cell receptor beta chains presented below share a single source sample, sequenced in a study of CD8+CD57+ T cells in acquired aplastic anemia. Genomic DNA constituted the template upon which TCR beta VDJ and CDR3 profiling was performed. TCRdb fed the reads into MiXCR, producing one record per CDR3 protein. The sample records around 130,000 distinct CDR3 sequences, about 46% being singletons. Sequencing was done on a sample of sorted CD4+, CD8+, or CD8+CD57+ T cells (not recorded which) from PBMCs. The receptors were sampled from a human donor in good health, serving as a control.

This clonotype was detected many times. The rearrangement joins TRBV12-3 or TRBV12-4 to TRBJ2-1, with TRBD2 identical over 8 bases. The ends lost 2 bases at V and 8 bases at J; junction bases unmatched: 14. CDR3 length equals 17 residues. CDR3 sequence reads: CASSLKLGLAGLDEQFF. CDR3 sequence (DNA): TGTGCCAGCAGTTTAAAGCTAGGACTAGCCGGTTTGGATGAGCAGTTCTTC.

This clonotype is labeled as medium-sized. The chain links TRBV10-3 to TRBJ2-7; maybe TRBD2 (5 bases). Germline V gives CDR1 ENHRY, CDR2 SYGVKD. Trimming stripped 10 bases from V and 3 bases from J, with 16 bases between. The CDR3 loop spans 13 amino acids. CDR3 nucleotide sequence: TGTGCCACCGAACCAAACCGGGACTACGAGCAGTACTTC. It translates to CATEPNRDYEQYF.

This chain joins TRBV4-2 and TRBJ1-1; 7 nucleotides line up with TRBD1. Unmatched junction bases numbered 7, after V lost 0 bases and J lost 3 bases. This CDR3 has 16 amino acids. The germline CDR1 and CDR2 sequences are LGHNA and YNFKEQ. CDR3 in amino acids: CASSQEPSGGYTEAFF. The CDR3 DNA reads TGTGCCAGCAGCCAAGAGCCATCAGGGGGTTACACTGAAGCTTTCTTT.

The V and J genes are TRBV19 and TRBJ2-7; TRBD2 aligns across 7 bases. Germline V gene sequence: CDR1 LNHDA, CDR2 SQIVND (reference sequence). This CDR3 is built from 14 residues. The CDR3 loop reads CARDPTGGPYEQYF. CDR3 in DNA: TGTGCTAGAGATCCAACGGGGGGTCCCTACGAGCAGTACTTC. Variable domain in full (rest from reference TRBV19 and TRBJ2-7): DGGITQSPKYLFRKEGQNVTLSCEQNLNHDAMYWYRQDPGQGLRLIYYSQIVNDFQKGDIAEGYSVSREKKESFPLTVTSAQKNPTAFYLCARDPTGGPYEQYFGPGTRLTVT.

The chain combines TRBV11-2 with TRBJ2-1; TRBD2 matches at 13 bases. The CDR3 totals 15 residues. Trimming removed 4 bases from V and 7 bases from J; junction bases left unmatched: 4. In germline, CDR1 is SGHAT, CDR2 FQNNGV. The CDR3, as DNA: TGTGCCAGCAGCTCCACTAGCGGGGGGGTAAATGAGCAGTTCTTC. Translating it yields CASSSTSGGVNEQFF.

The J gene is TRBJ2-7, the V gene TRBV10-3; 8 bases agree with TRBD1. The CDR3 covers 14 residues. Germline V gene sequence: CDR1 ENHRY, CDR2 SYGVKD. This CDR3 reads CASSLTGGSYEQYV. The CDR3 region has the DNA TGTGCCAGCAGTCTAACAGGGGGCTCCTACGAGCAGTACGTC.

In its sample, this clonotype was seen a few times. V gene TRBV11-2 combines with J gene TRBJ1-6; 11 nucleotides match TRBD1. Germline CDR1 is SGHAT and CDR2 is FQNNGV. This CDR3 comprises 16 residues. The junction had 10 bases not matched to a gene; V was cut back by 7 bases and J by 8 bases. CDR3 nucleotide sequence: TGTGCCAGCACGCCACGGGACAGGGGGAAAGATTCACCCCTCCACTTT. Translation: CASTPRDRGKDSPLHF.

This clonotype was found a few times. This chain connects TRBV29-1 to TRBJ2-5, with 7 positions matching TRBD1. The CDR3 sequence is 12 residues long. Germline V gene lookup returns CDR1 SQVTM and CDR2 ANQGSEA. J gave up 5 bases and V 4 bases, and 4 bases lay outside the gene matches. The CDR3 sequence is CSVGQGLETQYF. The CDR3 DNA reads TGCAGCGTTGGACAGGGTTTGGAGACCCAGTACTTC.

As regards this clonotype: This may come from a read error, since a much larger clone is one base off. The CDR3 region has the DNA TGTGCCAGCAGCCTTACTGACAGGGCGGGGGGTCAGCCCCAGCATTTT. Translating it yields CASSLTDRAGGQPQHF. The chain combines TRBV11-2 with TRBJ1-5; TRBD1 matches 7 bases. The CDR3 is 16 residues long. V shed 5 bases, J shed 6 bases, and the junction held 13 bases outside the gene matches. Germline V gives CDR1 SGHAT, CDR2 FQNNGV.